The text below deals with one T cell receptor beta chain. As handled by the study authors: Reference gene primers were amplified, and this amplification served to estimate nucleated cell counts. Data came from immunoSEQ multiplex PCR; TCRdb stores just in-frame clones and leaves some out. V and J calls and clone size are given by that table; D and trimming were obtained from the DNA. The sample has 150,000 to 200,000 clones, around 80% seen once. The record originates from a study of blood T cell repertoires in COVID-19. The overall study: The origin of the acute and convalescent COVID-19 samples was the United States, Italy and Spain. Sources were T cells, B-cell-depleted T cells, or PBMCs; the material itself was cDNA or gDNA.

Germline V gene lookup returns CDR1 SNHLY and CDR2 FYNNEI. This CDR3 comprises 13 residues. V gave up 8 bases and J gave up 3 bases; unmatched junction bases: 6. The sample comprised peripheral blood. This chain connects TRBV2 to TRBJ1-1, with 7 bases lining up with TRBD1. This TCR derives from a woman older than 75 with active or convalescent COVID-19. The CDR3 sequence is CASLLQGYTEAFF. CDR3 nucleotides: TGTGCCAGCTTACTACAGGGGTACACTGAAGCTTTCTTT.